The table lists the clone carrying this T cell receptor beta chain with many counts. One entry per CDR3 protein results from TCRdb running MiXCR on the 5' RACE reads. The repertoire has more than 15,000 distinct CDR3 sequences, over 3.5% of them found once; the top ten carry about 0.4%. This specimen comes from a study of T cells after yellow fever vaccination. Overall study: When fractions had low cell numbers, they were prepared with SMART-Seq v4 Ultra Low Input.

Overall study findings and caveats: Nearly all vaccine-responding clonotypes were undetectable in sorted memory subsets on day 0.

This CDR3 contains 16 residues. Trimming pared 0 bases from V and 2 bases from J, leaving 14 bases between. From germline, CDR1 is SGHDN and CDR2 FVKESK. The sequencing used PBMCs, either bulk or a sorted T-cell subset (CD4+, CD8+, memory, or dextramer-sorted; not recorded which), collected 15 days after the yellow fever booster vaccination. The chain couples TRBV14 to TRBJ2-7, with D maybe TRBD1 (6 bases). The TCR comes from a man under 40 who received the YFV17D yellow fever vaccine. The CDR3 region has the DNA TGTGCCAGCAGCCAAGATCGGAAAGGGGGTACCTACGAGCAGTACTTC. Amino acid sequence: CASSQDRKGGTYEQYF.